One and the same sample provided the 21 T cell receptor beta chains below, sequenced in a study of human T cells and chemical hapten exposure. One entry per CDR3 protein, called by TCRdb with MiXCR from the 5' RACE reads. There are 65,000 to 95,000 distinct CDR3 sequences in the sample; roughly 8.4% occur only once, and approximately 2.3% lies in the top ten. It was unfractionated whole blood from which total RNA was extracted. These receptors were obtained from a male donor in good health.

This clonotype was seen many times. This sequence joins TRBV6-2 or TRBV6-3 and TRBJ2-1; D is uncertain. The CDR3 sequence is 12 residues long. The germline V and J ends were trimmed by 8 bases and 4 bases, with 9 bases remaining between them. Per the germline V gene, CDR1 is MNHEY and CDR2 is SVGEGT. CDR3 loop: CASGSSYNEQFF. CDR3 sequence (DNA): TGTGCCAGCGGATCTTCTTACAATGAGCAGTTCTTC.

At least ten counts were recorded for this clonotype. J is TRBJ2-3 and V is TRBV5-6; TRBD1 is a possible D gene (6 bases). The CDR3 spans 13 residues. Trimming cost V 6 bases and J 3 bases, with 11 bases left between them. CDR1 is SGHDT, CDR2 YYEEEE, per germline. The DNA for the CDR3 is TGTGCCAGCACCTTCACAGGGACAGATACGCAGTATTTT. Encoded protein: CASTFTGTDTQYF.

This clonotype was observed a handful of times. V is TRBV7-9 and J is TRBJ2-3, with a weak D call TRBD2 (6 bases). V lost 2 bases and J 0 bases, leaving 12 bases between the germline ends. Germline assignment: CDR1 SEHNR and CDR2 FQNEAQ (reference sequence). The CDR3 has 16 residues. The CDR3 region is CASSLRPSGSTDTQYF. The CDR3 coding sequence is TGTGCCAGCAGCTTAAGGCCCAGCGGGAGCACAGATACGCAGTATTTT.

The sample holds many counts of this clonotype. The J gene is TRBJ1-1, the V gene TRBV6-1; perhaps TRBD1 as D (6 bases). The ends were cut back, 3 bases at V and 4 bases at J, with 6 bases in the middle. Germline V lookup: CDR1 MNHNS, CDR2 SASEGT. This CDR3 is 12 amino acids long. The CDR3 bases are TGTGCCAGCAGTGACAGGGGCACTGAAGCTTTCTTT. As protein: CASSDRGTEAFF.

This clonotype was counted only a few times. Written as DNA, the CDR3 is TGTGCCAGCAGTGAATTAGGAGGGGCTGGAAACACCATATATTTT. Its protein product is CASSELGGAGNTIYF. The V and J genes are TRBV25-1 and TRBJ1-3; TRBD1 is a possible D gene (5 bases). CDR3 length equals 15 residues. V was clipped by 1 base and J by 2 bases, with 9 bases between them. CDR1 is MGHDK and CDR2 is SYGVNS in the germline V gene.

This clonotype was observed a handful of times. This sequence joins TRBV19 and TRBJ1-2; TRBD1 matches 8 bases. This CDR3 is 15 amino acids long. Germline V lookup: CDR1 LNHDA, CDR2 SQIVND (reference sequence). The V segment lost 5 bases and the J segment 2 bases; nucleotides outside the gene matches: 7. The CDR3 DNA follows: TGTGCCAGTAGTCCCCGGGGACAGGAGAACTATGGCTACACCTTC. This translates into CASSPRGQENYGYTF.

In this sample, this clonotype turned up many times. This chain connects TRBV10-3 to TRBJ1-1, with a tentative D call TRBD1 (6 bases). In germline, CDR1 is ENHRY, CDR2 SYGVKD. The CDR3 is made up of 15 amino acids. Trimming removed 5 bases at V and 0 bases at J, with 13 bases between. Here the CDR3 reads CAISIGRGMNTEAFF. CDR3 coding DNA: TGTGCCATCAGTATTGGCAGGGGAATGAACACTGAAGCTTTCTTT.

This clonotype was observed a few times. The chain joins TRBV13 to TRBJ2-3, with D perhaps matching TRBD1 (6 bases). V dropped 2 bases and J dropped 6 bases, with 12 bases sitting between them. The germline V gene has CDR1 PRHDT and CDR2 FYEKMQ (reference sequence). This CDR3 region has 14 residues. CDR3 in DNA: TGTGCCAGCAGCTTAAGACAGGCGTCGGATACGCAGTATTTT. Its translation: CASSLRQASDTQYF.

The chain links TRBV20-1 to TRBJ2-2; no firm D call. Per the germline V gene, CDR1 is DFQATT and CDR2 is SNEGSKA (reference sequence). The CDR3 length is 13 residues. V lost 5 bases, J lost 3 bases, and 10 bases lay in between. CDR3 region: CSASGSYTGELFF. The CDR3 DNA is TGCAGTGCTTCCGGGTCCTACACCGGGGAGCTGTTTTTT.

This clonotype was seen at least ten times. The chain combines TRBV6-5 with TRBJ2-5; perhaps TRBD2 as D (7 bases). The CDR3 is 16 amino acids. Germline-derived CDR1 and CDR2 are MNHEY and SVGAGI. The V end was cut by 6 bases, the J end by 0 bases, with 17 bases between. The CDR3 is CASRRGGLADQETQYF. For the CDR3, the DNA is TGTGCCAGCAGAAGGGGGGGGCTAGCGGACCAAGAGACCCAGTACTTC.

In this sample, this clonotype turned up a few times. This chain connects TRBV29-1 to TRBJ2-3; D may be TRBD1 (6 bases). V lost 4 bases and J lost 0, with 11 bases in between. The germline V gene encodes CDR1 SQVTM and CDR2 ANQGSEA. The CDR3 spans 14 residues. The CDR3 nucleotides are TGCAGCGTTGGCCTGGGGACAAGCACAGATACGCAGTATTTT. Amino acids: CSVGLGTSTDTQYF.

This sequence joins TRBV2 and TRBJ2-1; D is tentatively TRBD1 or TRBD2 (6 bases each). Germline CDR1 is SNHLY and CDR2 is FYNNEI. This CDR3 comprises 17 residues. Trimming took off 5 bases at V and 1 base at J, with 18 bases between the two ends. The CDR3 nucleotides read TGTGCCAGCAGTCTGGACAGTCGGGGGATGTCCTACAATGAGCAGTTCTTC. Encoded protein: CASSLDSRGMSYNEQFF.

This clonotype was detected many times. The chain carries TRBV7-3 and TRBJ2-5; 11 bases agree with TRBD2. This CDR3 region has 17 residues. V lost 5 bases and J lost 5; bases outside the gene matches: 13. Germline lookup yields CDR1 SGHTA and CDR2 FQGTGA. The CDR3 sequence is CASSIRGLAGGMETQYF. CDR3 nucleotide sequence: TGTGCCAGCAGCATCCGGGGGCTAGCGGGGGGAATGGAGACCCAGTACTTC.

Ten or more counts support this clonotype. V and J are TRBV12-3 or TRBV12-4 and TRBJ1-1; perhaps TRBD1 as D (5 bases). V lost 2 bases, J lost 11 bases, and 9 bases lay in between. This CDR3 spans 11 amino acids. The CDR3 here is CASSLRDGAFF. CDR3 coding DNA: TGTGCCAGCAGTTTAAGGGACGGGGCTTTCTTT.

This clonotype turned up a few times. The J gene is TRBJ2-3, the V gene TRBV10-3; D gene uncertain. The CDR3 is 13 amino acids. Germline values: CDR1 ENHRY, CDR2 SYGVKD. V was cut by 11 bases and J by 4 bases, with 16 bases left in between. CDR3 nucleotide sequence: TGTGCCTCCCAGGCGAGAGAGGCAGATACGCAGTATTTT. The encoded protein is CASQAREADTQYF.

The sample holds many counts of this clonotype. The CDR3 region is CSAIPSNNEQFF. DNA for the CDR3: TGCAGTGCCATTCCTAGCAACAATGAGCAGTTCTTC. The J gene is TRBJ2-1, the V gene TRBV20-1; a possible D gene is TRBD2 (5 bases). Trimming pared 6 bases from V and 5 bases from J, leaving 11 bases between. This CDR3 is built from 12 residues. Germline loops: CDR1 DFQATT, CDR2 SNEGSKA (reference sequence).

This clonotype was picked up a small number of times. The chain links TRBV20-1 to TRBJ1-6; TRBD1 agrees at 7 bases. Germline CDR1 DFQATT, CDR2 SNEGSKA (reference sequence). CDR3 length: 15 residues. J lost 4 bases, V lost 3 bases, and 6 bases had no gene match. Here the CDR3 reads CSASQGGLYNSPLHF. Here the CDR3 DNA reads TGCAGTGCTAGTCAGGGGGGCTTGTATAATTCACCCCTCCACTTT.

This clonotype has a handful of counts. The rearrangement links TRBV18 to TRBJ1-1; the D is unclear. Trimming took 4 bases from V and 1 from J, leaving 10 bases between them. The CDR3 spans 14 residues. Looked up from germline, CDR1 is KGHSH and CDR2 is LQKENI. This CDR3 reads CASSQGAGNTEAFF. The DNA of the CDR3 is TGTGCCAGCTCACAAGGTGCCGGGAACACTGAAGCTTTCTTT.

This clonotype occurred many times. The rearrangement links TRBV4-3 to TRBJ2-6; possible D gene TRBD1, 6 bases. The germline V gene encodes CDR1 LGHNA and CDR2 YSLEER. Trimming shortened V by 3 bases and J by 1 base, and 7 bases separated the two germline ends. This CDR3 region has 15 residues. The CDR3 region has the DNA TGCGCCAGCAGCCATGGGACATCTGGGGCCAACGTCCTGACTTTC. The encoded protein is CASSHGTSGANVLTF.

In its sample, this clonotype was seen a few times. The genes are TRBV4-3 and TRBJ2-2, with D tentatively TRBD1 (5 bases). V was shortened by 0 bases and J by 3 bases, with 26 bases between the two germline ends. Germline lookup yields CDR1 LGHNA and CDR2 YSLEER. The CDR3 covers 21 residues. The CDR3 DNA sequence: TGCGCCAGCAGCCAAGAACCGGACCCTGGAAGACAGTGGGCGTACACCGGGGAGCTGTTTTTT. It translates to CASSQEPDPGRQWAYTGELFF.

This clonotype turned up a few times. The rearrangement links TRBV14 to TRBJ2-7; D unclear. Germline loops: CDR1 SGHDN, CDR2 FVKESK. V lost 4 bases and J 0 bases, leaving 10 bases between the germline ends. The CDR3 consists of 14 residues. CDR3 protein: CASSRVGRSYEQYF. In DNA form, the CDR3 reads TGTGCCAGCAGCCGTGTCGGGCGCTCCTACGAGCAGTACTTC.